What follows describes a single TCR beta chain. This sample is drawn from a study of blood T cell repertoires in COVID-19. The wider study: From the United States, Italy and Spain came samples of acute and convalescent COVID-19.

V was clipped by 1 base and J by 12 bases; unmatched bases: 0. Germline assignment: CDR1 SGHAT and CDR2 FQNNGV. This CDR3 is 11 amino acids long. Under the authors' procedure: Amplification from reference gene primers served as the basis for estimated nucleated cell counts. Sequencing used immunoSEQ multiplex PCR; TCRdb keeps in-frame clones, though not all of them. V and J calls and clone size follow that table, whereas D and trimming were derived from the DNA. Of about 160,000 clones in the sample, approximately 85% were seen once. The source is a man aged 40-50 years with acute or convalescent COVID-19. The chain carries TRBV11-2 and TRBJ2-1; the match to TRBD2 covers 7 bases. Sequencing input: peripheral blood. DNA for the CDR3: TGTGCCAGCAGCTTAGCGGGGGGGCAGTTCTTC. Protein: CASSLAGGQFF.